Following are 11 T cell receptor beta chains from one sample sequenced in a study of early T cells in non-severe SARS-CoV-2 infection. TCRdb re-derived calls from the 5' RACE reads in MiXCR, one entry per CDR3 protein. The sample contains 37,000 or so distinct CDR3 sequences, around 6.5% of which appear only once. The source material was whole blood. All receptors come from an adult who was a healthcare worker with PCR-confirmed SARS-CoV-2 infection or an uninfected control (not recorded which).

This clonotype appeared many times. The V and J genes are TRBV20-1 and TRBJ2-3; 7 positions agree with TRBD2. J was trimmed by 0 bases and V by 5 bases; bases with no gene match: 8. The germline CDR1 and CDR2 sequences are DFQATT and SNEGSKA (reference sequence). CDR3 size: 15 residues. CDR3 nucleotides: TGCAGTGCTCCCCCAAGCGGGACGAGCACAGATACGCAGTATTTT. It encodes CSAPPSGTSTDTQYF.

The CDR3 loop is CSALPASGASYEQYF. The CDR3 DNA is TGCAGCGCCCTACCAGCTAGCGGGGCGTCCTACGAGCAGTACTTC. J is TRBJ2-7 and V is TRBV29-1; 9 bases match TRBD2. Germline assignment: CDR1 SQVTM and CDR2 ANQGSEA. The CDR3 is 15 residues long. V was clipped by 7 bases and J by 1 base; unmatched bases: 11.

This clonotype showed up many times. The chain employs TRBV6-1 and TRBJ2-1; 9 positions match TRBD2. V was clipped by 3 bases and J by 16 bases; unmatched bases: 10. This CDR3 is built from 13 residues. The germline CDR1 and CDR2 sequences are MNHNS and SASEGT. CDR3 sequence reads: CASSELPIAGVFF. As DNA, the CDR3 is TGTGCCAGCAGTGAGCTCCCCATAGCGGGAGTCTTCTTC.

Concerning this clonotype itself: A much larger clone sits a single nucleotide away, making a read error possible. The chain has TRBV12-3 or TRBV12-4 and TRBJ2-1; D perhaps matches TRBD2 (6 bases). With 0 bases removed from V and 3 bases from J, the gap between germline ends came to 15 bases. The CDR3 extends over 17 amino acids. The CDR3 DNA reads as TGTGCCAGCAGTTTAGCGTCGTCAAGCGGGCTCTACAATGAGCAGTTCTTC. Its translation is CASSLASSSGLYNEQFF.

The J gene is TRBJ1-2, the V gene TRBV29-1; D ambiguous. V was cut by 1 base and J by 4 bases, with 10 bases left in between. The germline gives CDR1 SQVTM, CDR2 ANQGSEA. CDR3 size: 13 residues. CDR3 region: CSVEAGPFYGYTF. CDR3 in DNA: TGCAGCGTTGAAGCTGGCCCATTCTATGGCTACACCTTC.

This clonotype was observed many times. The chain's CDR3 is CASSLEGLGPYEQYF. In DNA form, the CDR3 reads TGTGCCAGCAGCTTAGAAGGCCTAGGGCCCTACGAGCAGTACTTC. V gene TRBV7-8 combines with J gene TRBJ2-7; no definite D call. Germline V lookup: CDR1 SGHVS, CDR2 FQNEAQ. CDR3 length equals 15 residues. The germline V and J ends were trimmed by 1 base and 2 bases, with 12 bases remaining between them.

This clonotype was seen ten or more times. The chain has TRBV11-2 and TRBJ2-1; perhaps TRBD2 as D (6 bases). V was cut by 2 bases and J by 3 bases, with 14 bases left in between. Germline CDR1 and CDR2: SGHAT and FQNNGV. This CDR3 spans 16 amino acids. CDR3: CASSLRAGRGYNEQFF. Written as DNA, the CDR3 is TGTGCCAGCAGCTTACGGGCGGGGCGCGGCTACAATGAGCAGTTCTTC.

By proportion, this clonotype is medium-sized. The chain uses TRBV9 and TRBJ2-7, with 10 bases that match TRBD2. The germline V gene encodes CDR1 SGDLS and CDR2 YYNGEE. This CDR3 has 15 amino acids. Unmatched junction bases numbered 4, after V lost 0 bases and J lost 4 bases. CDR3 coding DNA: TGTGCCAGCAGCGTAGGGCTAGCGGGAGTGTACGAGCAGTACTTC. This encodes CASSVGLAGVYEQYF.

In its sample, this clonotype was seen many times. This chain connects TRBV18 to TRBJ2-1; D is undetermined. Trimming took 2 bases from V and 5 from J, leaving 7 bases between them. There are 13 residues in the CDR3. Germline V gene sequence: CDR1 KGHSH, CDR2 LQKENI. CDR3 residues: CASSPGPNNEQFF. Written as DNA, the CDR3 is TGTGCCAGCTCACCAGGCCCGAACAATGAGCAGTTCTTC.

This chain links TRBV6-2 or TRBV6-3 with TRBJ2-5; no definite D call. Trimming took off 9 bases at V and 4 bases at J, with 9 bases between the two ends. This CDR3 contains 11 residues. The germline V gene encodes CDR1 MNHEY and CDR2 SVGEGT. The CDR3 DNA reads TGTGCCAGTAACGGTGGAGAGACCCAGTACTTC. Translating gives CASNGGETQYF.

This clonotype was seen repeatedly, ten times or more. The rearrangement joins TRBV10-1 to TRBJ2-3, with a tentative D call TRBD2 (6 bases). Germline V gene lookup returns CDR1 WNHNN and CDR2 SYGVQD (reference sequence). V lost 0 bases and J lost 2, with 9 bases in between. The CDR3 is 15 residues long. The CDR3 is CASSESGGNTDTQYF. CDR3 in DNA: TGCGCCAGCAGTGAGTCCGGCGGGAACACAGATACGCAGTATTTT.